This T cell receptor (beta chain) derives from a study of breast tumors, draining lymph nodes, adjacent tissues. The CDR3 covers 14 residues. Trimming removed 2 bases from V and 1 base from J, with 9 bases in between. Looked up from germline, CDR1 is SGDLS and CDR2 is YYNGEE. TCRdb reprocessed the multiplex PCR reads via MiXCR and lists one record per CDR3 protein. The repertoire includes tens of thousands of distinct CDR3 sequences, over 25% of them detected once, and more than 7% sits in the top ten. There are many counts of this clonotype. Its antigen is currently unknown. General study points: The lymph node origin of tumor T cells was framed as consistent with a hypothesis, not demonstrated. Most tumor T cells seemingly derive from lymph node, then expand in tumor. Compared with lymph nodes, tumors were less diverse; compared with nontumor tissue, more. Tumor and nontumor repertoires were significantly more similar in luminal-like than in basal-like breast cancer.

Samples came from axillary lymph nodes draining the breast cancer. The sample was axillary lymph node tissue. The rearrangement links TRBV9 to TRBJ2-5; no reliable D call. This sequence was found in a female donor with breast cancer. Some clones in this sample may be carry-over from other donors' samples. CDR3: CASSVGNGQETQYF. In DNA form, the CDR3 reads TGTGCCAGCAGCGTCGGCAACGGCCAAGAGACCCAGTACTTC. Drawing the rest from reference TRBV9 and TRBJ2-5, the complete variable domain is DSGVTQTPKHLITATGQRVTLRCSPRSGDLSVYWYQQSLDQGLQFLIQYYNGEERAKGNILERFSAQQFPDLHSELNLSSLELGDSALYFCASSVGNGQETQYFGPGTRLLVL.